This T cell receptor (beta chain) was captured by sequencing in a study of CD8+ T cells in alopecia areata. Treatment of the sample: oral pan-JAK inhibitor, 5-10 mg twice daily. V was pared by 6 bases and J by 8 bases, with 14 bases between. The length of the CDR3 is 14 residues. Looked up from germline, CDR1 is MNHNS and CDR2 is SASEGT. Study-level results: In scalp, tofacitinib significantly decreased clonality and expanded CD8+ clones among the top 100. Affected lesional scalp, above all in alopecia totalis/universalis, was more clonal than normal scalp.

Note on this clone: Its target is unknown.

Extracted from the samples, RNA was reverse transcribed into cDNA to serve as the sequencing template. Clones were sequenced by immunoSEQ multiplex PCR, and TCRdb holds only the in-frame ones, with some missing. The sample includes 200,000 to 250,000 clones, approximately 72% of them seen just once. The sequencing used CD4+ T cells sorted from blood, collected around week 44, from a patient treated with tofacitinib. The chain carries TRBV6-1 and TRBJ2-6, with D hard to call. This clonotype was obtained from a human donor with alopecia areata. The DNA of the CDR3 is TGTGCCAGCAGGACGGAAAGCATGACCAACGTCCTGACTTTC. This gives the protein CASRTESMTNVLTF.